The table lists the clone carrying this TCR beta chain with a few counts. The antigen remains undetermined. Repertoires were generated with immunoSEQ multiplex PCR, while TCRdb's copy carries only in-frame clones and drops some. The data show about 150,000 clones, around 86% seen once. Germline V CDR1 and CDR2: SNHLY, FYNNEI. CDR3 length equals 13 residues. V was shortened by 5 bases and J by 5 bases, with 10 bases between the two germline ends. This specimen comes from a study of T cell responses to AZD1222 COVID-19 vaccine. Study-wide findings and caveats: Researchers report vaccine-associated CD4 TCRs spanning spike, with dominance at 160-218 and 743-854.

The sequencing used peripheral blood, collected 28 days after the second AZD1222 dose. The chain uses TRBV2 and TRBJ1-3, with D uncertain. The receptor was derived from an adult who received the AZD1222 COVID-19 vaccine. The CDR3 nucleotides read TGTGCCAGCAGTTTCGGGAGCAGAAACACCATATATTTT. This translates into CASSFGSRNTIYF.